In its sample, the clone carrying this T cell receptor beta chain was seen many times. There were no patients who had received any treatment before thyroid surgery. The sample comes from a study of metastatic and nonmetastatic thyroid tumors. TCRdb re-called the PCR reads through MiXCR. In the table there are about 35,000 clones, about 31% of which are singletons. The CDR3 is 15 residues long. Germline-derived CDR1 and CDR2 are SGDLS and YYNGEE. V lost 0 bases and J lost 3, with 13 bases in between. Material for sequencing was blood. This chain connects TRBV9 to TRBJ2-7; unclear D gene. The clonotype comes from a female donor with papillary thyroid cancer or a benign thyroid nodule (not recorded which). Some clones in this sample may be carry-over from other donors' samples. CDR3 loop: CASSVADRTHYEQYF. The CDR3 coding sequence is TGTGCCAGCAGCGTAGCGGACCGCACCCACTACGAGCAGTACTTC.